Here is one T cell receptor beta chain with its context. The CDR3 covers 13 residues. The germline gives CDR1 MNHEY, CDR2 SVGAGI. V lost 6 bases to trimming and J lost 4 bases, with 11 bases between them. This specimen belongs to a study of CD8 T cells in Susac syndrome. Study details: When blood was drawn, the patients with Susac syndrome were therapy-naive, on corticosteroids, or on intravenous immunoglobulin alone.

Reverse transcription of roughly 0.45 to 1 ug RNA used random hexamers. A single record per CDR3 protein comes from TCRdb applying MiXCR to the immunoSEQ multiplex PCR reads. The sample includes 140,000 to 150,000 distinct CDR3 sequences, approximately 95% seen only once; the top ten take 0.075% to 0.09%. Sequencing of TCR beta, carried out with a high-throughput approach, was applied to CD8+ and CD4+ T cells from the blood. Patients having Susac syndrome satisfied recently defined diagnostic criteria for definite or probable disease. In contrast to the negatively isolated CD8+ and CD4+ T cells, TEMRA cells were FACS-enriched.

Sequencing was done on a sample of CD4+ T cells from PBMCs. The clonotype originates from a human donor with Susac syndrome. The chain combines TRBV6-5 with TRBJ2-3; D gene uncertain. CDR3 DNA: TGTGCCAGCAGAATGACTGTTTCAGATACGCAGTATTTT. This translates into CASRMTVSDTQYF.